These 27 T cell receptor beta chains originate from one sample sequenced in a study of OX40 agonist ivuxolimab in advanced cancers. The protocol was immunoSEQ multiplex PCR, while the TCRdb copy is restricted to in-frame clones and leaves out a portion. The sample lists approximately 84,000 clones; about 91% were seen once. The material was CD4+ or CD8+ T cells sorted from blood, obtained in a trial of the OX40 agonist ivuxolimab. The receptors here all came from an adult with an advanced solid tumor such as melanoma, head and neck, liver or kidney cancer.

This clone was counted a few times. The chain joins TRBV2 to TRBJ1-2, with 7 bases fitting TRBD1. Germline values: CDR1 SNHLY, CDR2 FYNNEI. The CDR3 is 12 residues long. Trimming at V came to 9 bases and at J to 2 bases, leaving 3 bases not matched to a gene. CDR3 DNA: TGTGCCAGTCTGGACAGGAACTATGGCTACACCTTC. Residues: CASLDRNYGYTF. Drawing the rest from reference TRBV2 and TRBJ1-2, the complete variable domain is EPEVTQTPSHQVTQMGQEVILRCVPISNHLYFYWYRQILGQKVEFLVSFYNNEISEKSEIFDDQFSVERPDGSNFTLKIRSTKLEDSAMYFCASLDRNYGYTFGSGTRLTVV.

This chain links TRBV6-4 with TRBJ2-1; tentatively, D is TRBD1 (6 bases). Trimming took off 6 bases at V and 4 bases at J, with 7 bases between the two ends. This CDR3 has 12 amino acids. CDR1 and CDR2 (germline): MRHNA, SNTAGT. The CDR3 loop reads CASRGQYNEQFF. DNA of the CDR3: TGTGCCAGCAGAGGACAGTACAATGAGCAGTTCTTC.

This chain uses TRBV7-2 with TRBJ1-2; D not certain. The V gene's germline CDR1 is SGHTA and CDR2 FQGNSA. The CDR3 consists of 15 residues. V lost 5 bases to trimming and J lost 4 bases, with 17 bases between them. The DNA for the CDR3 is TGTGCCAGCAGCCCCGAGGAAGGGCTCAGCTATGGCTACACCTTC. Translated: CASSPEEGLSYGYTF.

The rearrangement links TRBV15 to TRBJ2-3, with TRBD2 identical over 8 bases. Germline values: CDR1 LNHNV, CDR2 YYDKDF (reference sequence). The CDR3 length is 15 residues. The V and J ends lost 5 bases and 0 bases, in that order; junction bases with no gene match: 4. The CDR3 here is CATSWSGRSTDTQYF. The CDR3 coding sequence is TGTGCCACCAGCTGGAGCGGGAGAAGCACAGATACGCAGTATTTT.

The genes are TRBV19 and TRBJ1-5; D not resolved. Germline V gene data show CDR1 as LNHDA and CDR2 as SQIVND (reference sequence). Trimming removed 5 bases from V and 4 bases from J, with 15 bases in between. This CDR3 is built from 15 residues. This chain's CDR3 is CASSAERLANQPQHF. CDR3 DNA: TGTGCCAGTAGTGCCGAACGTTTAGCAAATCAGCCCCAGCATTTT.

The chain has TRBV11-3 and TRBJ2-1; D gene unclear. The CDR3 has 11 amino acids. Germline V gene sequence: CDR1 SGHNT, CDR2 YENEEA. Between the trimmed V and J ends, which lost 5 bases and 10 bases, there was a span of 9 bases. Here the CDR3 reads CASSQTGEQFF. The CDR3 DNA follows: TGTGCCAGCAGCCAGACTGGCGAGCAGTTCTTC.

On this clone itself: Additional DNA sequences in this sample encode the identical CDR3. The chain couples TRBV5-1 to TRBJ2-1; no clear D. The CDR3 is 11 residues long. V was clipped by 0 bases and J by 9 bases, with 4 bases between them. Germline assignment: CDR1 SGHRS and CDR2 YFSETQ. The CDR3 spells CASSLESEQFF. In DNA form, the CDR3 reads TGCGCCAGCAGCTTGGAAAGTGAGCAGTTCTTC.

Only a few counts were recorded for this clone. CDR3 DNA: TGTGCCAGCAGCTACAGGATTCCCTACGAGCAGTACTTC. This codes for CASSYRIPYEQYF. The genes are TRBV7-2 and TRBJ2-7; D perhaps matches TRBD1 (5 bases). This CDR3 comprises 13 residues. CDR1 is SGHTA, CDR2 FQGNSA, per germline. The V end was cut by 4 bases, the J end by 2 bases, with 9 bases between.

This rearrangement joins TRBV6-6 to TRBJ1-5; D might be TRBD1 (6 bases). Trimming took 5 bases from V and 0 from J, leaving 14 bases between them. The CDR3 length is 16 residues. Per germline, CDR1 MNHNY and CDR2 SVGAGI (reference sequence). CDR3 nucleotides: TGTGCCAGCAGTCCGGGGACAATTACTAGCAATCAGCCCCAGCATTTT. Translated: CASSPGTITSNQPQHF.

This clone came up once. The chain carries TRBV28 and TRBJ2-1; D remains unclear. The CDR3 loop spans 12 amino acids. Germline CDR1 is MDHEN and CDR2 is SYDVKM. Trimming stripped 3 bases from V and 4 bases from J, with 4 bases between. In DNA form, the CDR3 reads TGTGCCAGCAGTTTGTGGTACAATGAGCAGTTCTTC. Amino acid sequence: CASSLWYNEQFF.

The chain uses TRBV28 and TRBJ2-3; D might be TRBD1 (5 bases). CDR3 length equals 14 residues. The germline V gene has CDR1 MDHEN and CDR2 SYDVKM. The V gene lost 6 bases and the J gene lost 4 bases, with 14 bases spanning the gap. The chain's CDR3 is CASSSRVGADTQYF. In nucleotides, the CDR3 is TGTGCCAGCAGCTCCAGGGTTGGCGCAGATACGCAGTATTTT.

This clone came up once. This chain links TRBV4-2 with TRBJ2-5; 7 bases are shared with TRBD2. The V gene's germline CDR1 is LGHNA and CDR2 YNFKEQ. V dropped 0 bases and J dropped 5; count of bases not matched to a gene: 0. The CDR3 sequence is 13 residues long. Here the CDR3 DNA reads TGTGCCAGCAGCCAAGAGGGAGGGGAGACCCAGTACTTC. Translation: CASSQEGGETQYF.

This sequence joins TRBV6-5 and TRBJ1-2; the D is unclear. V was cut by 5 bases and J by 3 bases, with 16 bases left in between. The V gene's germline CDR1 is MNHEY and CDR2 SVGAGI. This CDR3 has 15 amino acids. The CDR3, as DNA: TGTGCCAGCAGTCCCCGGGTCCCTCAGGACTATGGCTACACCTTC. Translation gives CASSPRVPQDYGYTF.

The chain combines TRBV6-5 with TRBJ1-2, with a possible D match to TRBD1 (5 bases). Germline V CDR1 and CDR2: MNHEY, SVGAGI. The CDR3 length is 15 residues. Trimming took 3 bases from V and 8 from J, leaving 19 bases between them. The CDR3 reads CASSYGLQGEGGYTF. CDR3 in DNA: TGTGCCAGCAGTTATGGTCTCCAGGGCGAGGGAGGCTACACCTTC.

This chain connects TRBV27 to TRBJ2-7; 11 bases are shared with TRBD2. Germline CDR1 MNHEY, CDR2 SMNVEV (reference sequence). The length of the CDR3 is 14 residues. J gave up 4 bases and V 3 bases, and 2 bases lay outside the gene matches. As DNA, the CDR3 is TGTGCCAGCAGTTTTAGCGGGGGGGCATACGAGCAGTACGTC. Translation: CASSFSGGAYEQYV.

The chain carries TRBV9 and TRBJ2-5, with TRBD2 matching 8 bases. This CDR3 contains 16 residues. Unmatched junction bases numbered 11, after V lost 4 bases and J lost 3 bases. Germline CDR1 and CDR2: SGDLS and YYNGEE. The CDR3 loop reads CASSSRSAGGEETQYF. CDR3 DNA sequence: TGTGCCAGCAGCTCCCGCTCGGCGGGAGGAGAAGAGACCCAGTACTTC.

This CDR3 reads CASSAGQITEAFF. The CDR3, as DNA: TGTGCCAGCAGCGCCGGACAGATCACTGAAGCTTTCTTT. The chain couples TRBV9 to TRBJ1-1, with D perhaps TRBD1 (6 bases). From germline, CDR1 is SGDLS and CDR2 YYNGEE. The CDR3 has 13 amino acids. The germline V and J ends were trimmed by 3 bases and 4 bases, with 10 bases remaining between them.

The CDR3 region has the DNA TGCGCCAGCAGCCAAGTCTTTGAAGAGACCCAGTACTTC. This translates into CASSQVFEETQYF. The chain couples TRBV4-1 to TRBJ2-5, with D hard to call. The CDR3 is 13 amino acids. Trimming pared 1 base from V and 3 bases from J, leaving 6 bases between. Germline V gives CDR1 MGHRA, CDR2 YSYEKL.

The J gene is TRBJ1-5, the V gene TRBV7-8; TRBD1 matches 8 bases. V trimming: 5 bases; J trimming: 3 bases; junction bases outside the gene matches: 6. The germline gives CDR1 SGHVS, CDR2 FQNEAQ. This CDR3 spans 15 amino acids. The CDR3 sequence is CASSPRTGHNQPQHF. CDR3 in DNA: TGTGCCAGCAGCCCGAGGACAGGGCACAATCAGCCCCAGCATTTT.

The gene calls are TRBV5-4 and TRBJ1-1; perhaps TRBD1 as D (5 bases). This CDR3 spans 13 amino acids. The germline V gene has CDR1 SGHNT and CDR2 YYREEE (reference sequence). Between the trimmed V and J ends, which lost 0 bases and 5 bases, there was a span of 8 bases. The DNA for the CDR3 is TGTGCCAGCAGCTTGGCCGGGGCAACTGAAGCTTTCTTT. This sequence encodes CASSLAGATEAFF. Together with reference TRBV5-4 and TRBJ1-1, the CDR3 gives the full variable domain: ETGVTQSPTHLIKTRGQQVTLRCSSQSGHNTVSWYQQALGQGPQFIFQYYREEENGRGNFPPRFSGLQFPNYSSELNVNALELDDSALYLCASSLAGATEAFFGQGTRLTVV.

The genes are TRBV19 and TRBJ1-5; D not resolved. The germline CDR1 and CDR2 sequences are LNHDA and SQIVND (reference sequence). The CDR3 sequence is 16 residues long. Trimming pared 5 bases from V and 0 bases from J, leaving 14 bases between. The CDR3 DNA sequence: TGTGCCAGTAGTCGCCCCGGAACTTCTAGCAATCAGCCCCAGCATTTT. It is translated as CASSRPGTSSNQPQHF.

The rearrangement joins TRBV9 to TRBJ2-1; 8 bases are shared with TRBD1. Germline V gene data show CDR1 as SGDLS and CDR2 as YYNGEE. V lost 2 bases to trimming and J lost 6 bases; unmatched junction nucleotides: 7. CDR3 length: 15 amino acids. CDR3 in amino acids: CASSVMTGAGNEQFF. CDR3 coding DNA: TGTGCCAGCAGCGTTATGACAGGGGCCGGCAATGAGCAGTTCTTC.

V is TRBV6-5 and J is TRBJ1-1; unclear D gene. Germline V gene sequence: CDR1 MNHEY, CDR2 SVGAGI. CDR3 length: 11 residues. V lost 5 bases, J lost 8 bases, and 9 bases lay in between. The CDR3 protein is CASSPITEAFF. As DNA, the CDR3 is TGTGCCAGCAGTCCAATCACAGAAGCTTTCTTT.

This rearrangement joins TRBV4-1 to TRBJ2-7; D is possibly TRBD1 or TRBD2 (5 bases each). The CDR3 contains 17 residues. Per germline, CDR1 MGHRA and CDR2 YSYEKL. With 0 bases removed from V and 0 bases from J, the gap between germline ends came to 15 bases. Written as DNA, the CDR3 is TGCGCCAGCAGCCAAGATCAGGGAGCTACCTCCTCCTACGAGCAGTACTTC. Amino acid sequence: CASSQDQGATSSYEQYF.

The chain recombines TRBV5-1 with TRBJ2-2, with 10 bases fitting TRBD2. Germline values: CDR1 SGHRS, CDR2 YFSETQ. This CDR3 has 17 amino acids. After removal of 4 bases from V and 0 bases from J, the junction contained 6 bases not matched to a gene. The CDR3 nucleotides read TGCGCCAGCAGCCTAACTAGCGGGGCCGCGAACACCGGGGAGCTGTTTTTT. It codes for CASSLTSGAANTGELFF.

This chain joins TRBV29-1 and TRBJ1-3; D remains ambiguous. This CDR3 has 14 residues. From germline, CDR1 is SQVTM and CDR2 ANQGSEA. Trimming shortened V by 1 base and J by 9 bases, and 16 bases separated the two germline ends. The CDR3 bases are TGCAGCGTTGAAGCTTCGAAAACTCGGGGCACCATATATTTT. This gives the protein CSVEASKTRGTIYF. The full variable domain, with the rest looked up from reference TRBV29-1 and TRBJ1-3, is SAVISQKPSRDICQRGTSLTIQCQVDSQVTMMFWYRQQPGQSLTLIATANQGSEATYESGFVIDKFPISRPNLTFSTLTVSNMSPEDSSIYLCSVEASKTRGTIYFGEGSWLTVV.

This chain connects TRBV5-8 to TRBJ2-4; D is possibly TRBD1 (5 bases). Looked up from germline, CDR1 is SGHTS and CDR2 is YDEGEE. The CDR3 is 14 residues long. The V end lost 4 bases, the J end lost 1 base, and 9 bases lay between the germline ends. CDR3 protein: CASSPRAAKNIQYF. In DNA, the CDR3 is TGTGCCAGCAGCCCCAGGGCGGCCAAAAACATTCAGTACTTC.